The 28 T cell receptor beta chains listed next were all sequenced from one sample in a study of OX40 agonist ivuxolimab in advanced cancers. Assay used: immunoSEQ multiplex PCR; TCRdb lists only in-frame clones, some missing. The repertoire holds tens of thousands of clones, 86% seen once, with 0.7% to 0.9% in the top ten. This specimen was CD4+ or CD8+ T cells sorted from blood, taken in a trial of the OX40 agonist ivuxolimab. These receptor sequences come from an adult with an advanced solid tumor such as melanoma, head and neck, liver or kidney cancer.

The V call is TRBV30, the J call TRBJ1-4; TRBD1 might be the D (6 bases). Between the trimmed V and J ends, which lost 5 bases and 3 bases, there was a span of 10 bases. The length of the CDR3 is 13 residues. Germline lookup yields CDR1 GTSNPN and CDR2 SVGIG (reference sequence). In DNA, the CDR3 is TGTGCCTGGTCCGGGACACCTAATGAAAAACTGTTTTTT. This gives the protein CAWSGTPNEKLFF.

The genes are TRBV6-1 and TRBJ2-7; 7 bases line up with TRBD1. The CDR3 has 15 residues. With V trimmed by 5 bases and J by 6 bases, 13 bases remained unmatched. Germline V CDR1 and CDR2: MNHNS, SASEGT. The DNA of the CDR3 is TGTGCCAGCAGTTTCCGACAGGGAGCTGGGGGCGAGCAGTACTTC. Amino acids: CASSFRQGAGGEQYF.

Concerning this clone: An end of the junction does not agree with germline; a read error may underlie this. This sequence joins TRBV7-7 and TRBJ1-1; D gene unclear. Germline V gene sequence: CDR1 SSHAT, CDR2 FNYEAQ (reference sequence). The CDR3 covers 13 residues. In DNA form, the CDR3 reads TGTGCTAGCAGCTTATCAGAGAACACTGAAGCTTTCTTT. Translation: CASSLSENTEAFF.

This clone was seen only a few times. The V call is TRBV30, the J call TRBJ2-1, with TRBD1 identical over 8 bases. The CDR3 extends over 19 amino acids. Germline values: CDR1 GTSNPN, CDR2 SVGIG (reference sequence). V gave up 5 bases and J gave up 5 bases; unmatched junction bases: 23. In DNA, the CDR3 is TGTGCCTGGGCCTTATCAGGGGGCCCACGCCACGCAAAAAACAATGAGCAGTTCTTC. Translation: CAWALSGGPRHAKNNEQFF. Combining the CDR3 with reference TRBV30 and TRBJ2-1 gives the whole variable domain SQTIHQWPATLVQPVGSPLSLECTVEGTSNPNLYWYRQAAGRGLQLLFYSVGIGQISSEVPQNLSASRPQDRQFILSSKKLLLSDSGFYLCAWALSGGPRHAKNNEQFFGPGTRLTVL.

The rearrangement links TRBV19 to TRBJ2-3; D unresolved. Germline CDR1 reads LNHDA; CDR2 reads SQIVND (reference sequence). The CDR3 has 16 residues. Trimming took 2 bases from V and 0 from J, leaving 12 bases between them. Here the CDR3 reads CASSIWSQSSTDTQYF. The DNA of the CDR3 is TGTGCCAGTAGTATATGGTCCCAGTCCAGCACAGATACGCAGTATTTT.

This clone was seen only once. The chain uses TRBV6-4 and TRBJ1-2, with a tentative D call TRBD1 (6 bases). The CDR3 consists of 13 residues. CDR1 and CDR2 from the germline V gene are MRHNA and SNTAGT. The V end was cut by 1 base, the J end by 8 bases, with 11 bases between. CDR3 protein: CASSDLDSPGYTF. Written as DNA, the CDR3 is TGTGCCAGCAGTGACTTGGACAGCCCAGGCTACACCTTC.

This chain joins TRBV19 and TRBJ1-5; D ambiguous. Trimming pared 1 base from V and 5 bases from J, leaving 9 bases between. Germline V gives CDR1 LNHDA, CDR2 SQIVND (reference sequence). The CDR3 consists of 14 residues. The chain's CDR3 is CASSIGQDHQPQHF. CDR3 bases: TGTGCCAGTAGTATAGGCCAGGATCATCAGCCCCAGCATTTT.

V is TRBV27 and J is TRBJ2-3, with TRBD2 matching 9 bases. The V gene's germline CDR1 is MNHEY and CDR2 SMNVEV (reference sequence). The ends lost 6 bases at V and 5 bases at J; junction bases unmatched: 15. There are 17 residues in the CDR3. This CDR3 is CASRPTRGTSLEDTQYF. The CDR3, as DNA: TGTGCCAGCAGACCAACTCGAGGGACTAGCCTTGAAGATACGCAGTATTTT.

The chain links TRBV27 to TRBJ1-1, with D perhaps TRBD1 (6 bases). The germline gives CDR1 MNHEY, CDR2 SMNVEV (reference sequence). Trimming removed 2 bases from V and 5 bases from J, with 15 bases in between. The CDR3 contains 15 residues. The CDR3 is CASSLHSDRSTEAFF. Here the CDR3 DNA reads TGTGCCAGCAGTTTACACTCGGACAGAAGTACTGAAGCTTTCTTT.

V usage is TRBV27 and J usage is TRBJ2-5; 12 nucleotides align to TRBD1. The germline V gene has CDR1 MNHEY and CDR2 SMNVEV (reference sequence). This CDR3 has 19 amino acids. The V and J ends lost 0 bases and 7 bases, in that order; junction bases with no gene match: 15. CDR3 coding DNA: TGTGCCAGCAGTTTATCTATCCCTAGGGACAGGGGGCGCGATGGGACCCAGTACTTC. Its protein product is CASSLSIPRDRGRDGTQYF.

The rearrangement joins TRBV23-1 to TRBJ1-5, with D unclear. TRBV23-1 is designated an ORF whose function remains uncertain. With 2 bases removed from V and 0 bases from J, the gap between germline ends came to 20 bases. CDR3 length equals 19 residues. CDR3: CASSQPKRGGLYSNQPQHF. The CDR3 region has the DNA TGCGCCAGCAGTCAACCCAAGAGAGGCGGCTTATATAGCAATCAGCCCCAGCATTTT.

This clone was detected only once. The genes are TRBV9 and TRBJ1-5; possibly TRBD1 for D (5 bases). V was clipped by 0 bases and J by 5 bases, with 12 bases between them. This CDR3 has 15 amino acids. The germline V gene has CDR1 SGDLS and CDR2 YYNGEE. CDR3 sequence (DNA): TGTGCCAGCAGCGTAGAAGGGTGGGGGGATCAGCCCCAGCATTTT. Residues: CASSVEGWGDQPQHF. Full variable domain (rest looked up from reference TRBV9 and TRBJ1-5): DSGVTQTPKHLITATGQRVTLRCSPRSGDLSVYWYQQSLDQGLQFLIQYYNGEERAKGNILERFSAQQFPDLHSELNLSSLELGDSALYFCASSVEGWGDQPQHFGDGTRLSIL.

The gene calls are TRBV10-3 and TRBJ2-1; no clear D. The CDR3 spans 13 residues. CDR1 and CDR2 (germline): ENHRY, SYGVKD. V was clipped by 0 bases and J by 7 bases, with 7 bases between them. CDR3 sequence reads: CAISESLGNEQFF. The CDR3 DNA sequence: TGTGCCATCAGTGAGTCGTTGGGGAATGAGCAGTTCTTC.

CDR3 residues: CASSWGSYEQYF. The CDR3 coding sequence is TGTGCCAGCAGCTGGGGCTCATACGAGCAGTACTTC. The chain combines TRBV7-2 with TRBJ2-7, with D possibly matching TRBD1 (5 bases). The length of the CDR3 is 12 residues. CDR1 is SGHTA, CDR2 FQGNSA, per germline. The V gene lost 4 bases and the J gene lost 4 bases, with 8 bases spanning the gap.

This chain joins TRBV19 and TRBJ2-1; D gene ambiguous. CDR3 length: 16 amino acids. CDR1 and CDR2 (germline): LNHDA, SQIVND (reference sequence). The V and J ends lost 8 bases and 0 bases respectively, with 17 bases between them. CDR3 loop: CASARRPDSSYNEQFF. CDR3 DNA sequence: TGTGCCAGTGCCAGGCGACCTGATAGCTCCTACAATGAGCAGTTCTTC.

The CDR3 region is CASSLGLAEGRGQFF. DNA for the CDR3: TGTGCCAGCAGCTTAGGACTAGCGGAGGGACGAGGGCAGTTCTTC. The gene calls are TRBV11-2 and TRBJ2-1; TRBD2 matches 9 bases. The junction had 10 bases not matched to a gene; V was cut back by 1 base and J by 12 bases. CDR3 length: 15 residues. The germline gives CDR1 SGHAT, CDR2 FQNNGV.

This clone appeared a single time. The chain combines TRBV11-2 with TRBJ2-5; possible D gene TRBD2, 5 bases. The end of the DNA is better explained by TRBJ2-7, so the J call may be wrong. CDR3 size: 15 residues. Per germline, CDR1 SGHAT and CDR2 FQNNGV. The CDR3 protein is CASSSSRGPTYEQYF. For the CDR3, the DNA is TGTGCCAGCAGCTCCTCCCGGGGTCCTACTTACGAGCAGTACTTC.

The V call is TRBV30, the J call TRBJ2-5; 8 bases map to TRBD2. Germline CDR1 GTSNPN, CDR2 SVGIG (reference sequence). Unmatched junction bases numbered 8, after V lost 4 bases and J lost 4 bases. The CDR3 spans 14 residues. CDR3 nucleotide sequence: TGTGCCTGGAATACAGCGGGGGTGGGAGAGACCCAGTACTTC. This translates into CAWNTAGVGETQYF.

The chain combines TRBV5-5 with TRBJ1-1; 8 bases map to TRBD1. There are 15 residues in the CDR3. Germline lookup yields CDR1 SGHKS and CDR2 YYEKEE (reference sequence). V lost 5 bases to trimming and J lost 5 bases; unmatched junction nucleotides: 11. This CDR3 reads CASRWPAGGKTEAFF. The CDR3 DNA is TGTGCCAGCAGATGGCCGGCAGGGGGCAAGACTGAAGCTTTCTTT.

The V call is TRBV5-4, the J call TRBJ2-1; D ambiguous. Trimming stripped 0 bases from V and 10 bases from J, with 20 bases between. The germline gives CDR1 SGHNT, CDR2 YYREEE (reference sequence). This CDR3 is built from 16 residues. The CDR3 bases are TGTGCCAGCAGCTTGGGAGGCGCTGCCAGCCGAAGGGAGCAGTTCTTC. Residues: CASSLGGAASRREQFF.

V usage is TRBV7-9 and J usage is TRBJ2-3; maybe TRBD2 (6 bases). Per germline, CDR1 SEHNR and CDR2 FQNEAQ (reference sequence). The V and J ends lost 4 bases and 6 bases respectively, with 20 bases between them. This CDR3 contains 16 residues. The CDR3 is CASSSSPLARRDTQYF. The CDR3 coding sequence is TGTGCCAGCAGCTCCTCGCCCCTAGCGAGGAGGGATACGCAGTATTTT.

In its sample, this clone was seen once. The CDR3 protein is CASRPSGRLVWELFF. The CDR3 nucleotides are TGCGCCAGCAGGCCTAGCGGGAGGTTGGTCTGGGAGCTGTTTTTT. J is TRBJ2-2 and V is TRBV5-1; 11 positions match TRBD2. The CDR3 contains 15 residues. The J segment lost 9 bases and the V segment lost 5 bases, leaving 9 bases of the junction unmatched. From germline, CDR1 is SGHRS and CDR2 YFSETQ.

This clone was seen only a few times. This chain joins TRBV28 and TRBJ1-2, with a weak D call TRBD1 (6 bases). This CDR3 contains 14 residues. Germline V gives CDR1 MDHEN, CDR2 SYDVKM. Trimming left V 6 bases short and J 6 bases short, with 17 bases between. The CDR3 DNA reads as TGTGCCAGCAGGGGCGGACAGTTCCTCGATGGCTACACCTTC. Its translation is CASRGGQFLDGYTF.

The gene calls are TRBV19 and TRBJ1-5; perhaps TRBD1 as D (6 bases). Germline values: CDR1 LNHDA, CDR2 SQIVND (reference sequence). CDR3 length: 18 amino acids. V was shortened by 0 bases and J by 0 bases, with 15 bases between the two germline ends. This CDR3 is CASSIDPLRTDSNQPQHF. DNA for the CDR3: TGTGCCAGTAGTATAGATCCCCTTAGGACAGATAGCAATCAGCCCCAGCATTTT.

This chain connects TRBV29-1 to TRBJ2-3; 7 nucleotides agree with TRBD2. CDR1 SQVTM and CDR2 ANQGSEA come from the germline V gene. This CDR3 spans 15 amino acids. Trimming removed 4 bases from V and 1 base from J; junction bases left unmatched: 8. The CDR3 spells CSVGRLADRTDTQYF. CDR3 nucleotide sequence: TGCAGCGTTGGTCGGCTAGCGGACCGCACAGATACGCAGTATTTT.

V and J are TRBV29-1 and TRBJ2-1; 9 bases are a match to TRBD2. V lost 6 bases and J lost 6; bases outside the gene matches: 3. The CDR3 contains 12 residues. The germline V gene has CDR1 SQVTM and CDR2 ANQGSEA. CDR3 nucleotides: TGCAGCGTGGGGCGGGGGGGCAATGAGCAGTTCTTC. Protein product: CSVGRGGNEQFF.

CDR3 in DNA: TGTGCCTGGAGTTCTAGGGGGCTCCCGAATCAGCCCCAGCATTTT. It is translated as CAWSSRGLPNQPQHF. The V and J genes are TRBV30 and TRBJ1-5, with 7 bases aligning to TRBD1. After removal of 2 bases from V and 4 bases from J, the junction contained 8 bases not matched to a gene. Germline CDR1 is GTSNPN and CDR2 is SVGIG (reference sequence). The CDR3 has 15 amino acids.

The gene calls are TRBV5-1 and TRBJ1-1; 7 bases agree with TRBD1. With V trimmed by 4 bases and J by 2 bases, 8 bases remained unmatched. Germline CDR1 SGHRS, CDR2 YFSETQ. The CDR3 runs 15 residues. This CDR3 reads CASSPLDRTNTEAFF. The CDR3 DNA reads TGCGCCAGCAGCCCCCTGGACAGGACTAACACTGAAGCTTTCTTT.